These 14 T cell receptor beta chains originate from one sample sequenced in a study of cytomegalovirus exposure and HLA in healthy donors (dated by TCRdb to about 2017). Receptors were amplified or captured by the immunoSEQ multiplex PCR assay. For the multiplex PCR, a mixture combining 60 forward primers for TCR Vbeta segments and 13 reverse primers for TCR Jbeta segments was used. The clones in this table, taken by TCRdb from immuneACCESS, are in-frame only. Not every clone is retained; where verified, under half of the shortfall comes from an unresolved V gene, and the cause of the rest is unknown. The sample table shows more than 90,000 clones, and 60% to 80% are seen once. The biggest ten clones account for around 4.9% of the sample. Sequencing was performed on PBMCs. All receptors derive from a man aged 45 to 65 in good health and CMV-seropositive.

This clone was picked up a small number of times. This chain uses TRBV20-1 with TRBJ1-2; unclear D gene. The CDR3 runs 11 residues. CDR1 DFQATT and CDR2 SNEGSKA come from the germline V gene (reference sequence). V shed 7 bases and J shed 4 bases, with 10 bases lying between them. CDR3 protein: CSVRSGYGYTF. CDR3 sequence (DNA): TGCAGTGTACGGTCCGGCTATGGCTACACCTTC.

This chain connects TRBV2 to TRBJ2-5; a possible D gene is TRBD2 (6 bases). Per the germline V gene, CDR1 is SNHLY and CDR2 is FYNNEI. CDR3 length: 14 residues. V lost 8 bases, J lost 5 bases, and 18 bases lay in between. Here the CDR3 reads CASSSSATGETQYF. The CDR3 DNA follows: TGTGCCAGCTCTTCTAGCGCTACCGGGGAGACCCAGTACTTC.

This clone has only one observation. This chain links TRBV18 with TRBJ2-7; 7 bases are a match to TRBD1. Germline values: CDR1 KGHSH, CDR2 LQKENI. Trimming at V came to 4 bases and at J to 0 bases, leaving 9 bases not matched to a gene. This CDR3 has 16 amino acids. The CDR3 bases are TGTGCCAGCTCACGAGATACAGGGGTTGCCTCCTACGAGCAGTACTTC. Residues: CASSRDTGVASYEQYF.

The chain joins TRBV11-2 to TRBJ2-1; 8 nucleotides line up with TRBD1. J lost 6 bases, V lost 3 bases, and 1 base had no gene match. The CDR3 has 13 amino acids. Germline values: CDR1 SGHAT, CDR2 FQNNGV. The CDR3, as DNA: TGTGCCAGCAGCTTCGACAGGGGCAATGAGCAGTTCTTC. This sequence encodes CASSFDRGNEQFF.

The CDR3 coding sequence is TGTGCCAGCAGCCAAGCTGGCTCCGTCTACGAGCAGTACTTC. Its protein is CASSQAGSVYEQYF. The V call is TRBV4-2, the J call TRBJ2-7; D not certain. Trimming pared 1 base from V and 3 bases from J, leaving 10 bases between. This CDR3 has 14 amino acids. The germline V gene has CDR1 LGHNA and CDR2 YNFKEQ.

The rearrangement uses TRBV6-5 and TRBJ1-1; D ambiguous. CDR3 size: 14 residues. The germline V gene has CDR1 MNHEY and CDR2 SVGAGI. Deletions cut 7 bases from V and 3 bases from J, with 15 bases between. The CDR3 region has the DNA TGTGCCAGCATAAGACTAGGCGGGGACACTGAAGCTTTCTTT. It translates to CASIRLGGDTEAFF.

The J gene is TRBJ1-6, the V gene TRBV6-6, with a possible D match to TRBD1 (5 bases). Germline V gives CDR1 MNHNY, CDR2 SVGAGI (reference sequence). The CDR3 runs to 13 residues. V lost 8 bases and J 9 bases, leaving 14 bases between the germline ends. The CDR3 DNA follows: TGTGCCAGCGATCAGGGAGGGGTTTCACCCCTCCACTTT. Translating it yields CASDQGGVSPLHF.

The rearrangement joins TRBV5-6 to TRBJ2-7; TRBD1 agrees at 9 bases. The length of the CDR3 is 14 residues. The trim removed 2 bases at V and 4 bases at J, leaving 4 bases unmatched. Germline assignment: CDR1 SGHDT and CDR2 YYEEEE. DNA of the CDR3: TGTGCCAGCAGCTTCCGGGACAGGGCTTACGAGCAGTACTTC. Protein: CASSFRDRAYEQYF. The full variable domain, with the rest looked up from reference TRBV5-6 and TRBJ2-7, is DAGVTQSPTHLIKTRGQQVTLRCSPKSGHDTVSWYQQALGQGPQFIFQYYEEEERQRGNFPDRFSGHQFPNYSSELNVNALLLGDSALYLCASSFRDRAYEQYFGPGTRLTVT.

The chain is built from TRBV14 and TRBJ2-5; 9 bases map to TRBD1. V gave up 5 bases and J gave up 4 bases; unmatched junction bases: 8. Germline loops: CDR1 SGHDN, CDR2 FVKESK. The CDR3 contains 15 residues. In DNA form, the CDR3 reads TGTGCCAGCAGCAGGGACACAGGGGGCCGAGAGACCCAGTACTTC. Its protein product is CASSRDTGGRETQYF.

The J gene is TRBJ1-2, the V gene TRBV5-3, with D tentatively TRBD1 (5 bases). TRBV5-3 qualifies as an ORF whose function is uncertain. The CDR3 spans 15 residues. Trimming cost V 5 bases and J 6 bases, with 20 bases left between them. The CDR3 spells CARRILRVSSDGYTF. The DNA for the CDR3 is TGTGCCAGAAGGATTCTCAGGGTTTCGTCGGATGGCTACACCTTC.

V and J are TRBV30 and TRBJ2-7; 7 bases are a match to TRBD1. The V and J ends lost 6 bases and 0 bases, in that order; junction bases with no gene match: 14. CDR3 length: 16 residues. In germline, CDR1 is GTSNPN, CDR2 SVGIG (reference sequence). CDR3 sequence (DNA): TGTGCCTGTGATAAACGGACAGGAACGAGCTCCTACGAGCAGTACTTC. This sequence encodes CACDKRTGTSSYEQYF.

The V call is TRBV28, the J call TRBJ2-7, with 12 bases aligning to TRBD1. V lost 5 bases and J lost 4; bases outside the gene matches: 6. CDR3 length: 15 residues. In germline, CDR1 is MDHEN, CDR2 SYDVKM. The CDR3 loop reads CASSTGTGGRYEQYF. The CDR3 coding sequence is TGTGCCAGCAGTACCGGGACAGGGGGCAGATACGAGCAGTACTTC. The full variable domain, its missing parts supplied by reference TRBV28 and TRBJ2-7, is DVKVTQSSRYLVKRTGEKVFLECVQDMDHENMFWYRQDPGLGLRLIYFSYDVKMKEKGDIPEGYSVSREKKERFSLILESASTNQTSMYLCASSTGTGGRYEQYFGPGTRLTVT.

Only a few counts were recorded for this clone. The rearrangement uses TRBV9 and TRBJ1-3, with 7 positions matching TRBD1. Germline-derived CDR1 and CDR2 are SGDLS and YYNGEE. Germline trimming cut 3 bases from V and 3 bases from J; bases unmatched to any gene: 3. The CDR3 is 14 amino acids. CDR3 amino acids: CASSATGFGNTIYF. CDR3 in DNA: TGTGCCAGCAGCGCGACAGGGTTTGGAAACACCATATATTTT.

This clone occurred once. The V and J genes are TRBV6-1 and TRBJ1-1, with TRBD1 as a possible D gene (6 bases). The CDR3 sequence is 13 residues long. The germline gives CDR1 MNHNS, CDR2 SASEGT. V was clipped by 4 bases and J by 4 bases, with 10 bases between them. The CDR3 DNA is TGTGCCAGCAGTGGCAGGGGTTCCACTGAAGCTTTCTTT. Translating it yields CASSGRGSTEAFF.